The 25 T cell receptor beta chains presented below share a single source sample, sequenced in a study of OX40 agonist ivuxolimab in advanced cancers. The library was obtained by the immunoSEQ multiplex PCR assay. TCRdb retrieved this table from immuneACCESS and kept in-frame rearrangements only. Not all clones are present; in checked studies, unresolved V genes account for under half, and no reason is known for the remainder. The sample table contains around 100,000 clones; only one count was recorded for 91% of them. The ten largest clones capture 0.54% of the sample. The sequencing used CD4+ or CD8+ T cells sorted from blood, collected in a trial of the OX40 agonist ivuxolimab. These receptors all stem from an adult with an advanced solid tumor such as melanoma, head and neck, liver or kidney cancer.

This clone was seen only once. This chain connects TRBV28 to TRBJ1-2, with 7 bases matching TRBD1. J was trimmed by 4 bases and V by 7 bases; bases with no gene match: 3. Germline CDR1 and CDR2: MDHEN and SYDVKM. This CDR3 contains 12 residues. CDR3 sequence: CASTGTVYGYTF. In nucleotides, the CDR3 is TGTGCCAGCACCGGGACAGTCTATGGCTACACCTTC.

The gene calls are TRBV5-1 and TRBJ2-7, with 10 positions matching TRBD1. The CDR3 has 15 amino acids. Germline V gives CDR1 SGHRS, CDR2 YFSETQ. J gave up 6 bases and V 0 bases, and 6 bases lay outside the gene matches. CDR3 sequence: CASSLAGTGAAEQYF. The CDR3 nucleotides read TGCGCCAGCAGCTTGGCCGGGACAGGGGCGGCCGAGCAGTACTTC.

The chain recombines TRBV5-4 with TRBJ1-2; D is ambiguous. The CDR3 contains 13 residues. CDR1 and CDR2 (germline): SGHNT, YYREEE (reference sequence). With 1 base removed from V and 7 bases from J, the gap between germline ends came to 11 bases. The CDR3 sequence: CASSLWVEGGYTF. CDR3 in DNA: TGTGCCAGCAGCTTGTGGGTTGAGGGTGGCTACACCTTC.

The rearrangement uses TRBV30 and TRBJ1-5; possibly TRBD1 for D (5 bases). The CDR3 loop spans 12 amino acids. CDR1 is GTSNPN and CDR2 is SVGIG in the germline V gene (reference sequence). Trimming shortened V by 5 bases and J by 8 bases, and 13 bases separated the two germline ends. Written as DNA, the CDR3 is TGTGCCTGGCGCGGGGGTTTGGAGCCCCAGCATTTT. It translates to CAWRGGLEPQHF.

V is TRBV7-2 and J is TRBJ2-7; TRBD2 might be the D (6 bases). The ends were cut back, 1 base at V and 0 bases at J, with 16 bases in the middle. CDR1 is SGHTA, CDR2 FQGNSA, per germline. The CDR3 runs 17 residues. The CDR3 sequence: CASSLGPGSGYSYEQYF. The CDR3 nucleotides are TGTGCCAGCAGCTTAGGCCCGGGGAGCGGGTACTCCTACGAGCAGTACTTC.

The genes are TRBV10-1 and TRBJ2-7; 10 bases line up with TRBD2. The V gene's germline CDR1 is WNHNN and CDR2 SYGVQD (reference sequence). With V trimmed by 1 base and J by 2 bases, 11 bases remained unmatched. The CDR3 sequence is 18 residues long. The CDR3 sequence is CASSELAGGPAGTYEQYF. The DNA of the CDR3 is TGCGCCAGCAGTGAGTTAGCGGGAGGACCAGCAGGGACCTACGAGCAGTACTTC.

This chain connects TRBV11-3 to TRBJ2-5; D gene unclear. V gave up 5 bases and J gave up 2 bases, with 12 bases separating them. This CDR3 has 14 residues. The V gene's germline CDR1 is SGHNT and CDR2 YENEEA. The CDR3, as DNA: TGTGCCAGCAGCCCCCATGCTATTCAAGAGACCCAGTACTTC. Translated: CASSPHAIQETQYF.

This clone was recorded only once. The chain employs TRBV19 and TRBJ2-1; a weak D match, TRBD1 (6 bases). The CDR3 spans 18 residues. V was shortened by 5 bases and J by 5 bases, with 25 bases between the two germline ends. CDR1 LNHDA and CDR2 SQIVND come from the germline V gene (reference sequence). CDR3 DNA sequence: TGTGCCAGTAGTCAGCAGGGGACCGGTGGTGGGGTCCACAATGAGCAGTTCTTC. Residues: CASSQQGTGGGVHNEQFF.

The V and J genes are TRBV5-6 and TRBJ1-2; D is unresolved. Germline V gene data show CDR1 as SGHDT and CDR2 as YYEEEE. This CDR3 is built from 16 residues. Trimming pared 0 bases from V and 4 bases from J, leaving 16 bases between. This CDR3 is CASSLGRRPEFYGYTF. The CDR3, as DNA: TGTGCCAGCAGCTTGGGACGGCGGCCGGAATTCTATGGCTACACCTTC.

The CDR3 sequence: CASSPLRGSSNQPQHF. CDR3 coding DNA: TGTGCCAGTAGTCCTTTAAGGGGTTCTAGCAATCAGCCCCAGCATTTT. The chain couples TRBV19 to TRBJ1-5, with D possibly being TRBD1 (5 bases). Germline assignment: CDR1 LNHDA and CDR2 SQIVND (reference sequence). The V end lost 5 bases, the J end lost 0 bases, and 14 bases lay between the germline ends. The CDR3 covers 16 residues.

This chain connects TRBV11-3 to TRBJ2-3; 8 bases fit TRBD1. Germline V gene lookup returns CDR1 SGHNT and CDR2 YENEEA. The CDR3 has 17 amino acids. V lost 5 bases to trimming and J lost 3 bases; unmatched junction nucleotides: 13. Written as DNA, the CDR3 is TGTGCCAGCAGCCGTGGCGGAGACAGGGGAAAAACAGATACGCAGTATTTT. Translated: CASSRGGDRGKTDTQYF.

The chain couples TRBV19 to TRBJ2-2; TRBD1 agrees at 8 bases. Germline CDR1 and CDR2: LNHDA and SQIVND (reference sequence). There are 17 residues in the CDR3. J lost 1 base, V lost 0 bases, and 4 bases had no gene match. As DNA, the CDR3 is TGTGCCAGTAGTATAGATTGGGGGACAGGGAACACCGGGGAGCTGTTTTTT. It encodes CASSIDWGTGNTGELFF.

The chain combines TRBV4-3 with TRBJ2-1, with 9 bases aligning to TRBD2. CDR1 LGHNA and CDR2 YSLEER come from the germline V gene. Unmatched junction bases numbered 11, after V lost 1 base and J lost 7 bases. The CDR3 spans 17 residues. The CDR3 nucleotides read TGCGCCAGCAGCCAAGCCCTAACAGCGGGAGGTAGGAATGAGCAGTTCTTC. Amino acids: CASSQALTAGGRNEQFF.

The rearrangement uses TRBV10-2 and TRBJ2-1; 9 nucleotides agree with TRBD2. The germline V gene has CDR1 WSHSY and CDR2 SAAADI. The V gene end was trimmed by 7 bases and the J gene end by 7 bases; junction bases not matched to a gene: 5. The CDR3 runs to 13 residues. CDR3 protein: CASIGTSLNEQFF. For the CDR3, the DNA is TGCGCCAGCATAGGGACTAGCCTAAATGAGCAGTTCTTC.

The DNA for the CDR3 is TGTGCCAGCAGCTTGATCTCGTCGTCTCACACAGATACGCAGTATTTT. Translating it yields CASSLISSSHTDTQYF. The genes are TRBV5-6 and TRBJ2-3; D is unresolved. Trimming left V 1 base short and J 2 bases short, with 14 bases between. The CDR3 runs to 16 residues. Germline CDR1 is SGHDT and CDR2 is YYEEEE.

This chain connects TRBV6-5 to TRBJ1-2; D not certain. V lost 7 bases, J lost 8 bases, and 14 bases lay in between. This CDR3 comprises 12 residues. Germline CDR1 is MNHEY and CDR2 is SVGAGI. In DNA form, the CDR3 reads TGTGCCAGCAAAGGGCCGCCGATGGGCTACACCTTC. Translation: CASKGPPMGYTF.

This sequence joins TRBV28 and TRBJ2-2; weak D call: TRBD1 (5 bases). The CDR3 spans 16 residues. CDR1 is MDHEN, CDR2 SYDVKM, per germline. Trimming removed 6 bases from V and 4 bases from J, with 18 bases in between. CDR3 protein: CASRPSLGVGTGELFF. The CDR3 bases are TGTGCCAGCAGGCCAAGCCTAGGGGTCGGCACCGGGGAGCTGTTTTTT.

CDR3 sequence (DNA): TGTGCCAGCTCACCACCGAAGACAGGGTATGGCTACACCTTC. Residues: CASSPPKTGYGYTF. The V call is TRBV18, the J call TRBJ1-2; TRBD1 matches 7 bases. J was trimmed by 5 bases and V by 0 bases; bases with no gene match: 3. Germline CDR1 KGHSH, CDR2 LQKENI. This CDR3 is built from 14 residues.

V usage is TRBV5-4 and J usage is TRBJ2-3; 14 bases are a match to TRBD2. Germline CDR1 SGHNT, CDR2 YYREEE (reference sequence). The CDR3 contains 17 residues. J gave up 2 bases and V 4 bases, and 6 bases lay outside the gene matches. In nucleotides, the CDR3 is TGTGCCAGCAGCCAACGACTAGCGGGAGGGCCCACAGATACGCAGTATTTT. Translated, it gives CASSQRLAGGPTDTQYF.

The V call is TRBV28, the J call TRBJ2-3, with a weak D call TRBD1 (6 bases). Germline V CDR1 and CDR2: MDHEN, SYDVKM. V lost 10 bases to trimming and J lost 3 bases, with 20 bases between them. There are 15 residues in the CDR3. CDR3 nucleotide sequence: TGTGCCACTACCAGGGGCGTTCTATGGACAGATACGCAGTATTTT. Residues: CATTRGVLWTDTQYF.

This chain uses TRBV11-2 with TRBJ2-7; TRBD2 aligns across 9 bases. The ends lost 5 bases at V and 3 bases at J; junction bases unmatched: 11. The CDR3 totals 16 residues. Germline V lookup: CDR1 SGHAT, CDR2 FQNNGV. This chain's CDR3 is CASSLPREGLNYEQYF. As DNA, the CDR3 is TGTGCCAGCAGCCTACCGCGGGAGGGCCTCAACTACGAGCAGTACTTC.

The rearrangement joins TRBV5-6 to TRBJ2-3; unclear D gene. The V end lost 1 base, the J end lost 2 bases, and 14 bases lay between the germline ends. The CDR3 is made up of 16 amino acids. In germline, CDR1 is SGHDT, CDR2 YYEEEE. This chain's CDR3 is CASSLLLHRDTDTQYF. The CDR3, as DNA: TGTGCCAGCAGCTTGTTGTTGCACAGAGACACAGATACGCAGTATTTT.

The CDR3 is CASSAGQSSYNEQFF. The DNA of the CDR3 is TGTGCCAGCAGCGCGGGACAGAGCTCCTACAATGAGCAGTTCTTC. The chain recombines TRBV6-6 with TRBJ2-1; maybe TRBD1 (7 bases). Germline lookup yields CDR1 MNHNY and CDR2 SVGAGI (reference sequence). V lost 6 bases and J lost 0, with 12 bases in between. CDR3 length: 15 amino acids.

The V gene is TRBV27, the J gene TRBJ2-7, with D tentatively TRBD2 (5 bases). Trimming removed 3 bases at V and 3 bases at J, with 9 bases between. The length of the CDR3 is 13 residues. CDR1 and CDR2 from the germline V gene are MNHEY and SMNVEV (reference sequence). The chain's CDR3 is CASSLKRSYEQYF. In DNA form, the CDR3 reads TGTGCCAGCAGTTTGAAGCGGAGCTACGAGCAGTACTTC.

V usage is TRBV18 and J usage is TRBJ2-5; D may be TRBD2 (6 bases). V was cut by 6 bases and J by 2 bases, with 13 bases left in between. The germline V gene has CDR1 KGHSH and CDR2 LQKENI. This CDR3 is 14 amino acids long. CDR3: CASSLGLYQETQYF. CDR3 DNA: TGTGCCAGCTCCCTCGGACTATATCAAGAGACCCAGTACTTC. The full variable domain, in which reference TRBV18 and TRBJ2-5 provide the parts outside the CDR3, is NAGVMQNPRHLVRRRGQEARLRCSPMKGHSHVYWYRQLPEEGLKFMVYLQKENIIDESGMPKERFSAEFPKEGPSILRIQQVVRGDSAAYFCASSLGLYQETQYFGPGTRLLVL.